This TCR beta chain was sequenced in a study of PD-1 blockade in classical Hodgkin lymphoma. Study-level findings and limits: Baseline TCR diversity was reportedly lower in newly diagnosed patients than healthy donors. What caused the repertoire differences, perhaps disease activity or prior therapy, remains undefined. CD4+ TCR diversity, unlike CD8+, climbed significantly by C4D1.

Sequenced by immunoSEQ multiplex PCR; TCRdb stores in-frame clones only, minus some. The sample records 90,000 to 95,000 clones, 89% being singletons. Every patient was affected by relapse after autologous stem cell transplantation, while exposure to brentuximab vedotin was not uniform. In germline, CDR1 is SGHDT, CDR2 YYEEEE. Trimming shortened V by 4 bases and J by 6 bases, and 16 bases separated the two germline ends. CDR3 length equals 14 residues. About this clone itself: Its target is unknown.

Sample: peripheral blood mononuclear cells (PBMCs), taken before the second cycle of nivolumab. This receptor was identified in a human donor with classical Hodgkin lymphoma. The J gene is TRBJ1-2, the V gene TRBV5-6, with TRBD1 as a possible D gene (5 bases). CDR3 amino acids: CASSLHGGYNGYTF. Written as DNA, the CDR3 is TGTGCCAGCAGCCTGCATGGGGGATACAATGGCTACACCTTC.